The 22 T cell receptor beta chains reported below all come from one sample, sequenced in a study of immune evolution from preneoplasia to lung adenocarcinoma. This table comes from immunoSEQ multiplex PCR, and its TCRdb copy is limited to in-frame clones, with some not included. The data hold tens of thousands of clones, with roughly 76% observed a single time. Sequenced input: FFPE invasive lung adenocarcinoma tissue. The receptors stem from a person aged 60 to 70 with lung adenocarcinoma.

This chain uses TRBV7-3 with TRBJ2-2, with D possibly being TRBD2 (6 bases). With 9 bases removed from V and 5 bases from J, the gap between germline ends came to 13 bases. The CDR3 spans 13 residues. Germline assignment: CDR1 SGHTA and CDR2 FQGTGA. This CDR3 reads CARGGLGTGELFF. The CDR3 DNA reads as TGTGCCAGGGGGGGACTCGGGACCGGGGAGCTGTTTTTT.

V gene TRBV7-9 combines with J gene TRBJ2-1; 10 positions match TRBD2. CDR3 length equals 17 residues. Germline lookup yields CDR1 SEHNR and CDR2 FQNEAQ (reference sequence). The trim removed 3 bases at V and 8 bases at J, leaving 13 bases unmatched. The CDR3 is CASSFGYLLAGVDEQFF. CDR3 DNA sequence: TGTGCCAGCAGCTTCGGGTATTTGCTAGCGGGAGTCGATGAGCAGTTCTTC.

This chain joins TRBV6-5 and TRBJ1-5; D perhaps matches TRBD1 (6 bases). This CDR3 is built from 14 residues. Trimming left V 7 bases short and J 7 bases short, with 17 bases between. Germline-derived CDR1 and CDR2 are MNHEY and SVGAGI. DNA of the CDR3: TGTGCCAGCACTCCGACGTTAGGGGGGCAGCCCCAGCATTTT. It specifies CASTPTLGGQPQHF.

This clone was seen a single time. The chain couples TRBV28 to TRBJ2-1; 7 bases fit TRBD1. The CDR3 is made up of 15 amino acids. V shed 3 bases, J shed 8 bases, and the junction held 10 bases outside the gene matches. CDR1 is MDHEN, CDR2 SYDVKM, per germline. This CDR3 reads CASSFLSGGVDEQFF. The CDR3 DNA reads TGTGCCAGCAGTTTCCTCTCAGGGGGAGTGGATGAGCAGTTCTTC. Variable domain in full (rest from reference TRBV28 and TRBJ2-1): DVKVTQSSRYLVKRTGEKVFLECVQDMDHENMFWYRQDPGLGLRLIYFSYDVKMKEKGDIPEGYSVSREKKERFSLILESASTNQTSMYLCASSFLSGGVDEQFFGPGTRLTVL.

Points on this clone: One base away lies a much larger clone, so this may be a sequencing read error. Other DNA sequences of this sample code for an identical CDR3. The chain recombines TRBV4-2 with TRBJ1-1; weak D call: TRBD1 (6 bases). The ends were cut back, 0 bases at V and 6 bases at J, with 17 bases in the middle. CDR3 length: 16 amino acids. CDR1 and CDR2 from the germline V gene are LGHNA and YNFKEQ. The CDR3 protein is CASSQEGRGVRPEAFF. The CDR3 nucleotides are TGTGCCAGCAGCCAAGAAGGCAGGGGTGTTCGTCCTGAAGCTTTCTTT.

The chain uses TRBV11-2 and TRBJ2-7; no reliable D call. V lost 3 bases and J lost 3, with 21 bases in between. Per the germline V gene, CDR1 is SGHAT and CDR2 is FQNNGV. The CDR3 length is 17 residues. Here the CDR3 DNA reads TGTGCCAGCAGCTTCCCGAGTGGGGTCTCCTCTATCTACGAGCAGTACTTC. It is translated as CASSFPSGVSSIYEQYF.

The V call is TRBV28, the J call TRBJ1-1; no clear D. Trimming removed 2 bases at V and 1 base at J, with 8 bases between. Germline-derived CDR1 and CDR2 are MDHEN and SYDVKM. The length of the CDR3 is 14 residues. The CDR3 coding sequence is TGTGCCAGCAGTTTAGGAGTAAGGAACACTGAAGCTTTCTTT. It yields the protein CASSLGVRNTEAFF.

A few counts support this clone. The chain has TRBV30 and TRBJ2-5, with D hard to call. The CDR3 is 13 amino acids. V lost 0 bases to trimming and J lost 2 bases, with 7 bases between them. Germline V gene sequence: CDR1 GTSNPN, CDR2 SVGIG (reference sequence). Here the CDR3 DNA reads TGTGCCTGGAGTGTAAACTTACAAGAGACCCAGTACTTC. Its translation is CAWSVNLQETQYF.

J is TRBJ2-2 and V is TRBV25-1, with 7 bases lining up with TRBD2. CDR1 and CDR2 (germline): MGHDK, SYGVNS. The CDR3 has 16 amino acids. Trimming cost V 1 base and J 4 bases; bases outside gene matches: 6. The CDR3 protein is CASSESQRGSTGELFF. The CDR3 bases are TGTGCCAGCAGTGAATCCCAGCGGGGAAGCACCGGGGAGCTGTTTTTT.

To note about this clone: The junction differs from germline at one of its ends, possibly a read error. This same CDR3 is encoded by further DNA sequences in the sample. This chain connects TRBV11-3 to TRBJ1-1, with TRBD1 identical over 10 bases. Germline loops: CDR1 SGHNT, CDR2 YENEEA. The CDR3 length is 20 residues. In nucleotides, the CDR3 is TGTGCCAGCAGCTTACCATACCCGCCGGGACAGGGGATGTTGGACACTGAAGCTTTTTTT. This codes for CASSLPYPPGQGMLDTEAFF.

The chain recombines TRBV30 with TRBJ1-2; 8 bases are shared with TRBD1. The J segment lost 8 bases and the V segment lost 1 base, leaving 6 bases of the junction unmatched. This CDR3 contains 13 residues. CDR1 is GTSNPN, CDR2 SVGIG, per germline (reference sequence). The CDR3 loop reads CAWSEGTGVGYTF. The CDR3 bases are TGTGCCTGGAGTGAGGGGACAGGTGTCGGCTACACCTTC.

Within the sample, this clone is large. The J gene is TRBJ2-3, the V gene TRBV2; 7 bases are shared with TRBD1. Germline V lookup: CDR1 SNHLY, CDR2 FYNNEI. CDR3 size: 15 residues. The V gene end was trimmed by 4 bases and the J gene end by 0 bases; junction bases not matched to a gene: 4. The CDR3 DNA reads TGTGCCAGCAGTGGGGGGACAGCCAGCACAGATACGCAGTATTTT. It codes for CASSGGTASTDTQYF.

V is TRBV29-1 and J is TRBJ2-5; tentatively, D is TRBD1 (5 bases). Germline V gene sequence: CDR1 SQVTM, CDR2 ANQGSEA. The V gene lost 7 bases and the J gene lost 4 bases, with 13 bases spanning the gap. The CDR3 totals 12 residues. CDR3 in amino acids: CSADSSRETQYF. The DNA of the CDR3 is TGCAGCGCTGACAGTTCCAGAGAGACCCAGTACTTC.

The chain is built from TRBV5-8 and TRBJ2-7; D unresolved. Looked up from germline, CDR1 is SGHTS and CDR2 is YDEGEE. V was trimmed by 3 bases and J by 4 bases, leaving 17 bases between them. CDR3 size: 15 residues. CDR3 amino acids: CASSSPTAYGYEQYF. DNA of the CDR3: TGTGCCAGCAGCTCCCCAACGGCGTACGGTTACGAGCAGTACTTC.

This clone has just a few counts. This chain connects TRBV5-4 to TRBJ2-1; 7 nucleotides agree with TRBD1. V dropped 3 bases and J dropped 0; count of bases not matched to a gene: 3. The CDR3 loop spans 15 amino acids. The germline gives CDR1 SGHNT, CDR2 YYREEE (reference sequence). The CDR3 nucleotides read TGTGCCAGCAGCTGGGACAGCAGCTCCTACAATGAGCAGTTCTTC. Translating it yields CASSWDSSSYNEQFF.

The chain recombines TRBV18 with TRBJ1-1; 11 bases are a match to TRBD1. CDR1 KGHSH and CDR2 LQKENI come from the germline V gene. V was clipped by 3 bases and J by 0 bases; unmatched bases: 3. The CDR3 spans 16 residues. The CDR3 sequence is CASSPGTGGVNTEAFF. Here the CDR3 DNA reads TGTGCCAGCTCACCTGGGACAGGGGGGGTGAACACTGAAGCTTTCTTT.

The V call is TRBV18, the J call TRBJ2-3; 9 bases are shared with TRBD1. The ends lost 5 bases at V and 3 bases at J; junction bases unmatched: 9. Germline CDR1 KGHSH, CDR2 LQKENI. CDR3 length equals 16 residues. The CDR3 region has the DNA TGTGCCAGCTCAGCCACAGGGGGCGCGATAACAGATACGCAGTATTTT. Translated, it gives CASSATGGAITDTQYF.

V is TRBV18 and J is TRBJ2-5; D uncertain. The CDR3 length is 14 residues. V gave up 0 bases and J gave up 1 base, with 6 bases separating them. Germline V gene lookup returns CDR1 KGHSH and CDR2 LQKENI. The CDR3 nucleotides are TGTGCCAGCTCACCACCTCCCGGCCAAGAGACCCAGTACTTC. The encoded protein is CASSPPPGQETQYF.

The chain links TRBV28 to TRBJ2-7, with a tentative D call TRBD1 (5 bases). CDR3 length equals 14 residues. Germline V CDR1 and CDR2: MDHEN, SYDVKM. V was pared by 9 bases and J by 6 bases, with 21 bases between. The CDR3 loop reads CASWPDTRTGEQYF. The CDR3 nucleotides are TGTGCCAGTTGGCCGGACACGAGAACGGGCGAGCAGTACTTC.

The CDR3 DNA follows: TGCGCCAGCAGCCAAGCGGAGGGCCGCGGCACCGGGGAGCTGTTTTTT. It translates to CASSQAEGRGTGELFF. The chain links TRBV4-1 to TRBJ2-2; D is possibly TRBD2 (6 bases). The V gene lost 1 base and the J gene lost 4 bases, with 13 bases spanning the gap. The CDR3 consists of 16 residues. In germline, CDR1 is MGHRA, CDR2 YSYEKL.

The V call is TRBV30, the J call TRBJ1-4; the D gene is possibly TRBD1 (5 bases). The CDR3 covers 15 residues. Germline V gene data show CDR1 as GTSNPN and CDR2 as SVGIG (reference sequence). Trimming took 2 bases from V and 7 from J, leaving 17 bases between them. CDR3 nucleotides: TGTGCCTGGAGTCGGGGACGGGTCTCGGTTGAAAAACTGTTTTTT. It specifies CAWSRGRVSVEKLFF.

This clone has more than one count but fewer than ten. The gene calls are TRBV7-9 and TRBJ1-2, with a weak D call TRBD1 (5 bases). V gave up 2 bases and J gave up 0 bases, with 10 bases separating them. CDR1 is SEHNR and CDR2 is FQNEAQ in the germline V gene (reference sequence). This CDR3 is 15 amino acids long. The CDR3 coding sequence is TGTGCCAGCAGCTTAACAGGCCTAGCTAACTATGGCTACACCTTC. It is translated as CASSLTGLANYGYTF.